Listed below are T cell receptor beta chains from one sample, sequenced in a study of OX40 agonist ivuxolimab in advanced cancers. Measured with immunoSEQ multiplex PCR; TCRdb has only the in-frame clones, and not every one. The sample consists of around 41,000 clones, around four fifths of them appearing once. The sequencing here drew on CD4+ or CD8+ T cells sorted from blood, taken in a trial of the OX40 agonist ivuxolimab. Receptors were obtained from an adult with an advanced solid tumor such as melanoma, head and neck, liver or kidney cancer. Each CDR3 is given with its conserved first and last residue.

>TRBV5-1|TRBJ2-1
CASRPSPGNEQFF
>TRBV10-1|TRBJ2-3
CASTRATDTQYF
>TRBV5-4|TRBJ2-3
CASSFAWPRQDTQYF
>TRBV29-1|TRBJ1-5
CSVGGGANQPQHF
>TRBV11-2|TRBJ2-4
CASSFGNFGKNIQYF
>TRBV11-2|TRBJ1-1
CASSLGQGAHTEAFF
>TRBV30|TRBJ1-5
CAWSDLNNQPQHF
>TRBV5-1|TRBJ2-3
CASSYDSTDTQYF
>TRBV5-4|TRBJ2-1
CASSLASGRYNEQFF
>TRBV19|TRBJ1-2
CASSISANYGYTF
>TRBV9|TRBJ2-1
CASSASGTSGLNEQFF
>TRBV18|TRBJ2-1
CASSNSGTVSGEQFF
>TRBV7-6|TRBJ1-1
CASSKTGNTEAFF
>TRBV7-2|TRBJ2-1
CASSFETGYGSLSYNEQFF
>TRBV9|TRBJ1-1
CASSVGPDGGTEAFF
>TRBV7-9|TRBJ1-4
CASSLGQGLSEKLFF
>TRBV7-2|TRBJ1-1
CASSLLNTEAFF